This TCR beta chain was identified during a study of metastatic and nonmetastatic thyroid tumors. TCRdb ran MiXCR on the PCR reads. The table includes 45,000 or so clones, roughly 3.9% detected once. Thyroid surgery had not been preceded by any treatment in any patient. The length of the CDR3 is 13 residues. CDR1 and CDR2 (germline): MNHEY, SMNVEV (reference sequence). A note on this clone: At one boundary the junction diverges from the germline segment, which might be a read error.

The receptor comes from a female donor with papillary thyroid cancer or a benign thyroid nodule (not recorded which). Some clones in this sample may be carry-over from other donors' samples. This chain links TRBV27 with TRBJ2-2, with D perhaps being TRBD1 or TRBD2 (5 bases each). Sequencing was done on a sample of blood. CDR3 protein: CASTDINTGELFF. The CDR3 nucleotides read TGTGCCAGCACGGACATTAACACCGGGGAGCTCTTTTTT.